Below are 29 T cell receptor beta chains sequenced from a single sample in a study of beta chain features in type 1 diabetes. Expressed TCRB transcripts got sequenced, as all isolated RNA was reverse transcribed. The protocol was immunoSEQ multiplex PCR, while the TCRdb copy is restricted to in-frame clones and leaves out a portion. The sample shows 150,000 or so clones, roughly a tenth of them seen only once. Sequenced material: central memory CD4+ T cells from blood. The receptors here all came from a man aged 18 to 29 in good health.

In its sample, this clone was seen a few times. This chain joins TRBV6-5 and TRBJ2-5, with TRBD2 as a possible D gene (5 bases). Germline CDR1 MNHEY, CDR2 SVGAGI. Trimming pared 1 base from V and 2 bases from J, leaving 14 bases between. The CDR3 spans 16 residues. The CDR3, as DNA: TGTGCCAGCAGTTACTTCGGCTCCCCGGGACAAGAGACCCAGTACTTC. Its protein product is CASSYFGSPGQETQYF.

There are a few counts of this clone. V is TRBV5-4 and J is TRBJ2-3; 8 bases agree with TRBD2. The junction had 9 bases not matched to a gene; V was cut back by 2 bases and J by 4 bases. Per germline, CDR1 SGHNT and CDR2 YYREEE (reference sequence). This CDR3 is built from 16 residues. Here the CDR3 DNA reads TGTGCCAGCAGCTTAGTCCGCGGGGGGAAGGCAGATACGCAGTATTTT. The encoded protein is CASSLVRGGKADTQYF.

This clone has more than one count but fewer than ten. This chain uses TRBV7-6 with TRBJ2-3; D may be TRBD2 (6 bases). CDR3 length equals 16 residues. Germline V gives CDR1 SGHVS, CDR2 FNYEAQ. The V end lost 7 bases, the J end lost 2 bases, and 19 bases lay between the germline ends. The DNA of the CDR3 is TGTGCCAGCACTACTGGGTGGGGCGGGACCACAGATACGCAGTATTTT. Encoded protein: CASTTGWGGTTDTQYF.

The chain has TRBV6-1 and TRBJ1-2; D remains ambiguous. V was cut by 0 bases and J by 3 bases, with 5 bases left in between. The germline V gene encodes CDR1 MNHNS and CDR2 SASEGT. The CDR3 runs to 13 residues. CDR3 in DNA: TGTGCCAGCAGTGAAGCCCAGGACTATGGCTACACCTTC. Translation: CASSEAQDYGYTF.

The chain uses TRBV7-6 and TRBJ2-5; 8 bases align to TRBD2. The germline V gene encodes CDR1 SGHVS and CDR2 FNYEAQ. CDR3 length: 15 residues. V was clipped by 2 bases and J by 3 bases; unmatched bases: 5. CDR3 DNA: TGTGCCAGCAGCTTATCCTTAGCGGGGAAAGAGACCCAGTACTTC. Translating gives CASSLSLAGKETQYF.

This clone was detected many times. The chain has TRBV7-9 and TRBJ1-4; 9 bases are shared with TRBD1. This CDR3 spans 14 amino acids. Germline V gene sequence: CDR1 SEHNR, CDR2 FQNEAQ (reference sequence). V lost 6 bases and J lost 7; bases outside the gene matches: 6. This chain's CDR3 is CASRTGGASEKLFF. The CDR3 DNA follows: TGTGCCAGCAGAACAGGGGGCGCGAGTGAAAAACTGTTTTTT.

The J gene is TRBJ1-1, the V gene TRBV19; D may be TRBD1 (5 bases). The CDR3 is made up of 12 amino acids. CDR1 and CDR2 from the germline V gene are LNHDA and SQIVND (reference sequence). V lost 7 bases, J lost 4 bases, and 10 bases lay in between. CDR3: CASKEGTTEAFF. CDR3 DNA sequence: TGTGCCAGTAAGGAGGGGACCACTGAAGCTTTCTTT.

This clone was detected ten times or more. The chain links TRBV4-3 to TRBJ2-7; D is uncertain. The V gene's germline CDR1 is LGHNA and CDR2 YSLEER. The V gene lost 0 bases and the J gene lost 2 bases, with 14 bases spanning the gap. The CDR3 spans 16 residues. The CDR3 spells CASSQDSRLGPYEQYF. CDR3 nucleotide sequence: TGCGCCAGCAGCCAAGATTCCAGGCTGGGTCCCTACGAGCAGTACTTC.

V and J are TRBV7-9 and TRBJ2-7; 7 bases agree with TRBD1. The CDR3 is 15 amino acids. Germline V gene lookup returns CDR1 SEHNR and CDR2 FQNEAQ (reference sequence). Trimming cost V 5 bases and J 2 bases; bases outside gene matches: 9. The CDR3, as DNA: TGTGCCAGCAGCCCTGACAGGGCTGGCCCCTACGAGCAGTACTTC. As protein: CASSPDRAGPYEQYF.

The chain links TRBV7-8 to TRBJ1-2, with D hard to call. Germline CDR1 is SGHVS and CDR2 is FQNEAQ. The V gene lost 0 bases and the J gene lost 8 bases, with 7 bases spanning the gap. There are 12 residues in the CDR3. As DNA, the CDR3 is TGTGCCAGCAGCTTAGCGCTGACAGGCTACACCTTC. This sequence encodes CASSLALTGYTF.

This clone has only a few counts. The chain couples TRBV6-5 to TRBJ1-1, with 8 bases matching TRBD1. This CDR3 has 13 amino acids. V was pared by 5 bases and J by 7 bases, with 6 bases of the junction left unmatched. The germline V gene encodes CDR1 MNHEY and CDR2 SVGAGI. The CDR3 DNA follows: TGTGCCAGCAGTGATACCGGGACAGGTGAAGCTTTCTTT. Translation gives CASSDTGTGEAFF.

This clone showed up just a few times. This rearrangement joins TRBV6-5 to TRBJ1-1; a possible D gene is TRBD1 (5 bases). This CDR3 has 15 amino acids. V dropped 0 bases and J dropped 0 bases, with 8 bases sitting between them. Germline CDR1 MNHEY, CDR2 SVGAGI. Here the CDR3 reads CASSYSGVMNTEAFF. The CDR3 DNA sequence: TGTGCCAGCAGTTACTCAGGGGTAATGAACACTGAAGCTTTCTTT.

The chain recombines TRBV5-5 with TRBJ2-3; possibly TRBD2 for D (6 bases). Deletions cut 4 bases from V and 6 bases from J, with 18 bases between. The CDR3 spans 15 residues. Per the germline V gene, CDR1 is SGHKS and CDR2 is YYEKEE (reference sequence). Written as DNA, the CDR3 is TGTGCCAGCAGCCCGGGGGACCTTGGTGGGGATACGCAGTATTTT. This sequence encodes CASSPGDLGGDTQYF.

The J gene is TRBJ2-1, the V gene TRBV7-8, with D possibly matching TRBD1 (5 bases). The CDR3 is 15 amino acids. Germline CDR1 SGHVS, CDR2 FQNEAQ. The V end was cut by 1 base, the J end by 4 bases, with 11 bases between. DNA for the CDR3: TGTGCCAGCAGCTTAGAGGGGCTCAGTTACAATGAGCAGTTCTTC. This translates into CASSLEGLSYNEQFF.

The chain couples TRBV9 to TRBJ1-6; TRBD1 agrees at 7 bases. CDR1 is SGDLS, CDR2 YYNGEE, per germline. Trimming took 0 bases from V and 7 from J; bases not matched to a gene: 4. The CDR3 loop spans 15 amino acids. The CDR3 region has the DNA TGTGCCAGCAGCGTAGGGGACAGCCTAAATTCACCCCTCCACTTT. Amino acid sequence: CASSVGDSLNSPLHF. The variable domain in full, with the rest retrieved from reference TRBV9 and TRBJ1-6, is DSGVTQTPKHLITATGQRVTLRCSPRSGDLSVYWYQQSLDQGLQFLIQYYNGEERAKGNILERFSAQQFPDLHSELNLSSLELGDSALYFCASSVGDSLNSPLHFGNGTRLTVT.

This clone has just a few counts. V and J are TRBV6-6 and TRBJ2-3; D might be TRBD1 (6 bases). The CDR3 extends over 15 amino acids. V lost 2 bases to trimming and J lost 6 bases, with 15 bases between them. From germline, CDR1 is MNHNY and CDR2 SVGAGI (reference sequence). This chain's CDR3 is CASSYLRQGQDTQYF. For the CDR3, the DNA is TGTGCCAGCAGTTACCTTCGGCAGGGGCAGGATACGCAGTATTTT.

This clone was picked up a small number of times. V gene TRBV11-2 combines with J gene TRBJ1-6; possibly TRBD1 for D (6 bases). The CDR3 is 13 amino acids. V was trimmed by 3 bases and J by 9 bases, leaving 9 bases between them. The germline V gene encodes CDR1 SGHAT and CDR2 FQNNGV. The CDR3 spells CASSLDRLSPLHF. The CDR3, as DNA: TGTGCCAGCAGCTTGGACAGACTTTCACCCCTCCACTTT. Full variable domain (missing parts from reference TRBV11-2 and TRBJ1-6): EAGVAQSPRYKIIEKRQSVAFWCNPISGHATLYWYQQILGQGPKLLIQFQNNGVVDDSQLPKDRFSAERLKGVDSTLKIQPAKLEDSAVYLCASSLDRLSPLHFGNGTRLTVT.

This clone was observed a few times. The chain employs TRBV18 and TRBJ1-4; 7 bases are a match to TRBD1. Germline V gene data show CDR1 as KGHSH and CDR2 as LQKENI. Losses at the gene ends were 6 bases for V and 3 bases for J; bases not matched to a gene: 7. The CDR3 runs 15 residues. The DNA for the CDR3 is TGTGCCAGCTCTCCGGGACAGTCCTCTAATGAAAAACTGTTTTTT. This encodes CASSPGQSSNEKLFF. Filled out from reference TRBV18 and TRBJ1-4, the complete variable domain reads NAGVMQNPRHLVRRRGQEARLRCSPMKGHSHVYWYRQLPEEGLKFMVYLQKENIIDESGMPKERFSAEFPKEGPSILRIQQVVRGDSAAYFCASSPGQSSNEKLFFGSGTQLSVL.

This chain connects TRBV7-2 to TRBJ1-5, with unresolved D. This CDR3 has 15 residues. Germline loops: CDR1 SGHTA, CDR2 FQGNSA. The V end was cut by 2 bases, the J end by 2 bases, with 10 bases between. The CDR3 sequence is CASSLTGDGNQPQHF. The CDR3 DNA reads TGTGCCAGCAGCTTAACCGGGGATGGCAATCAGCCCCAGCATTTT.

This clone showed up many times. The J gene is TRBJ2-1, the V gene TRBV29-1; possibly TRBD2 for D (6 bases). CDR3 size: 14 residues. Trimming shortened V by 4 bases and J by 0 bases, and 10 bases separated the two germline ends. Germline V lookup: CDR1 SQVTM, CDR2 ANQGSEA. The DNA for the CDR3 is TGCAGCGTTGGGGACGGGAGCTCCTACAATGAGCAGTTCTTC. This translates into CSVGDGSSYNEQFF.

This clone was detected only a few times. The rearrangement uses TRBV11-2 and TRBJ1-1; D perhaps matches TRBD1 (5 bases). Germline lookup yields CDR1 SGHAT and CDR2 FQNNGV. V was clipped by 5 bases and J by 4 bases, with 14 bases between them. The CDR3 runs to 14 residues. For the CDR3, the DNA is TGTGCCAGCAGCCCCCGGGGGGATTTCACTGAAGCTTTCTTT. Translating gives CASSPRGDFTEAFF.

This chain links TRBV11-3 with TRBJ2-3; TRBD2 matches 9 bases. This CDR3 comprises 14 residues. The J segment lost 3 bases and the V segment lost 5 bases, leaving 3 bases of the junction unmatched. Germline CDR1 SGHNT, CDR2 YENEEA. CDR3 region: CASSRGGGTDTQYF. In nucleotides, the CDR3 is TGTGCCAGCAGCCGCGGGGGGGGTACAGATACGCAGTATTTT.

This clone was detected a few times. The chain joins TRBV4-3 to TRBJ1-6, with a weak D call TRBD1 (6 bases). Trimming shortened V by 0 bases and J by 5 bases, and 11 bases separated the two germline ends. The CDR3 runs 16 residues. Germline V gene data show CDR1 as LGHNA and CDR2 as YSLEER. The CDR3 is CASSQDPGHNNSPLHF. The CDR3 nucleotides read TGCGCCAGCAGCCAAGATCCGGGACACAATAATTCACCCCTCCACTTT.

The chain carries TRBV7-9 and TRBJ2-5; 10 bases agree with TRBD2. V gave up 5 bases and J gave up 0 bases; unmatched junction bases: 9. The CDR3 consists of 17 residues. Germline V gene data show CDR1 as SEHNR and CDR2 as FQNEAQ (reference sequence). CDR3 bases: TGTGCCAGCAGCAACCGACGCCTAGCGGGGGACCAAGAGACCCAGTACTTC. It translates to CASSNRRLAGDQETQYF.

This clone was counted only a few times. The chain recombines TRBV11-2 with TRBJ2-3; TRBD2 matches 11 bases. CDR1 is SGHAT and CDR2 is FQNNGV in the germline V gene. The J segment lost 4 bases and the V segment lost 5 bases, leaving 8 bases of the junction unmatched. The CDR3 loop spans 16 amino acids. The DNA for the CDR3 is TGTGCCAGCAGCCCGACTAGCGGGGTATATTCAGATACGCAGTATTTT. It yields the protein CASSPTSGVYSDTQYF.

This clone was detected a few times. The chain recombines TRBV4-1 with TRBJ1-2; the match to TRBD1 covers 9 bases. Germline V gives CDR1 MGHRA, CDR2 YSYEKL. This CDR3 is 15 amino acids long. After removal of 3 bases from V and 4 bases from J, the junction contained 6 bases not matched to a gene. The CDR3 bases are TGCGCCAGCAGCCAGACCGGGACAGGGATCTATGGCTACACCTTC. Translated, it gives CASSQTGTGIYGYTF.

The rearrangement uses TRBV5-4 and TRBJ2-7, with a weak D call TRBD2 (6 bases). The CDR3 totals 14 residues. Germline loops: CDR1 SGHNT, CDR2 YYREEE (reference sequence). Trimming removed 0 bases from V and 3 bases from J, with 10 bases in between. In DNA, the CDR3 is TGTGCCAGCAGCTTGGGGGAGGAGCGCTACGAGCAGTACTTC. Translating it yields CASSLGEERYEQYF.

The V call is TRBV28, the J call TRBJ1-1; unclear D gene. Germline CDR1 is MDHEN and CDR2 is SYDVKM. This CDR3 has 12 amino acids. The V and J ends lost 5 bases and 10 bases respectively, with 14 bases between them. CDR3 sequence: CASSRRPPLAFF. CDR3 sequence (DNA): TGTGCCAGCAGTCGCAGGCCGCCGCTAGCTTTCTTT.

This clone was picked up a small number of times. The CDR3 loop is CASSLGSRYGYTF. The CDR3 DNA reads TGTGCCAGCAGCTTAGGGAGTCGGTATGGCTACACCTTC. The gene calls are TRBV7-2 and TRBJ1-2; D uncertain. The CDR3 covers 13 residues. Trimming cost V 1 base and J 5 bases, with 8 bases left between them. Germline CDR1 SGHTA, CDR2 FQGNSA.